The source of this T cell receptor beta chain is a study of blood T cell repertoires in COVID-19. The CDR3 covers 15 residues. Trimming at V came to 4 bases and at J to 2 bases, leaving 4 bases not matched to a gene. Germline V gives CDR1 MGHRA, CDR2 YSYEKL. Clones were sequenced by immunoSEQ multiplex PCR, and TCRdb holds only the in-frame ones, with some missing. Of 300,000 to 350,000 clones listed, around 90% are singletons. Sequencing used PBMCs or T cells enriched from blood (not recorded which). The TCR sequence derives from a woman between 18 and 29 years old who had recovered from COVID-19. The rearrangement links TRBV4-1 to TRBJ1-2, with 10 bases lining up with TRBD1. The CDR3 DNA is TGCGCCAGCAGCCCGCTGACAGGGGGCAACTATGGCTACACCTTC. As protein: CASSPLTGGNYGYTF.